Listed below are T cell receptor beta chains from one sample, sequenced in a study of blood T cell repertoires in COVID-19. The table came from immunoSEQ multiplex PCR; TCRdb's copy has only in-frame clones and leaves some out. The table has 150,000 to 200,000 clones, 65% to 90% seen once. Sequencing was done on a sample of peripheral blood. These receptors originate from a man aged 60 to 75 with acute or convalescent COVID-19. Each CDR3 is given without its conserved first and last residue. The order of the fields is clone size, J gene, V gene, CDR3 protein. Only some rows state a clone size, as once, few, many or a class for expanded clones.

>.|TRBJ1-1|TRBV13
ASTELAYTEAF
>few|TRBJ1-5|TRBV21-1
ASSKSVCPRGQPQH
>.|TRBJ2-4|TRBV3-1/TRBV3-2
ASSQGGIAGVAKNIQY
>.|TRBJ2-3|TRBV30
AWRRASGRATQY
>.|TRBJ1-1|TRBV27
ASSSLGTEAF
>.|TRBJ1-4|TRBV2
ASSPGQAAGNEKLF
>.|TRBJ1-1|TRBV28
ASSLDWDTEAF
>.|TRBJ2-1|TRBV28
ASSKSSGSYYNEQF
>.|TRBJ2-3|TRBV5-1
ASSTPLVGWDTQY
>.|TRBJ1-2|TRBV24-1
ATSDYEGQSGYT
>.|TRBJ1-3|TRBV5-4
ASSFGGGGLGNTIY
>.|TRBJ2-1|TRBV6-2/TRBV6-3
ASSFSGTTDEQF
>.|TRBJ2-1|TRBV30
AWSTSRPGPRNEQF
>.|TRBJ2-1|TRBV10-3
AISESGAVDWEQF
>few|TRBJ2-7|TRBV27
ASSEYSRRTADYEQY
>.|TRBJ2-2|TRBV7-7
ASIWYPGTSRPGGTGELF
>few|TRBJ1-5|TRBV10-2
ASAGGNQPQH
>.|TRBJ1-5|TRBV5-1
ASSPEGNQPQH
>few|TRBJ2-5|TRBV24-1
ATSNRQTGSRETQY
>.|TRBJ2-1|TRBV27
ASRGLSGHSYNEQF
>.|TRBJ1-2|TRBV9
ASSVSYYGYT
>few|TRBJ2-2|TRBV5-1
ASSLEGLAVWTGELF
>many|TRBJ2-3|TRBV29-1
SVASRGTDTQY
>.|TRBJ2-7|TRBV6-5
ASSYSTRDRGYEQY
>.|TRBJ2-1|TRBV19
ASSIGTSENEQF
>.|TRBJ2-2|TRBV27
ASSPGTGAGELF
>.|TRBJ2-1|TRBV15
ATSQRGSGSYYNEQF
>.|TRBJ1-2|TRBV2
ASSLTGGRNYGYT
>.|TRBJ1-5|TRBV2
ASRLGQVGDFWH
>few|TRBJ2-5|TRBV7-9
ASSGSGLSQETQY
>few|TRBJ2-7|TRBV7-9
ASSPPSGSREQY
>.|TRBJ2-5|TRBV6-6
ASSPRVNSESVKTQY
>.|TRBJ1-1|TRBV5-1
ASRDQGMGTEAF
>.|TRBJ1-1|TRBV5-1
ASSLGPEVGRTEAF
>.|TRBJ1-2|TRBV11-2
ASSSGQASRDGYT
>.|TRBJ2-7|TRBV14
ASTLLILPSYYEQY
>.|TRBJ2-7|TRBV29-1
SVESPGEQY
>.|TRBJ1-5|TRBV19
ASSIGIGSNQPQH
>.|TRBJ1-2|TRBV6-5
AVGPRRAYGYT
>medium-sized|TRBJ2-1|TRBV28
ASSPHLGTGDNEQF
>.|TRBJ1-4|TRBV7-9
ASSPGTVNEKLF
>.|TRBJ2-7|TRBV4-1
ASSRNRDRTVYEQY
>once|TRBJ2-5|TRBV10-3
AISEASGQETQY
>few|TRBJ1-3|TRBV2
ASSDSGVRGNTIY
>.|TRBJ2-7|TRBV10-3
AISVTVDYEQY
>once|TRBJ1-6|TRBV6-6
ASSRVTGGDSPLH
>.|TRBJ2-2|TRBV28
ASSSPGESAGELF
>.|TRBJ2-1|TRBV5-5
ASSLAGQVALGEQF
>.|TRBJ1-4|TRBV7-2
ASSPDSGRVNEKLF
>.|TRBJ2-5|TRBV7-9
ASTLQQGQETQY